These 12 T cell receptor beta chains share one sample of origin, sequenced in a study of T cell responses to AZD1222 COVID-19 vaccine. Sequencing was performed with immunoSEQ multiplex PCR; in TCRdb, only in-frame clones are kept and a portion is missing. Among about 180,000 clones, 88% were seen once, and the ten largest hold 26%. Source: peripheral blood, taken 28 days after the second AZD1222 dose. Receptor source: an adult who received the AZD1222 COVID-19 vaccine.

This clone was counted a single time. The gene calls are TRBV24-1 and TRBJ2-1, with D maybe TRBD2 (5 bases). Germline V gene sequence: CDR1 KGHDR, CDR2 SFDVKD. Trimming took off 5 bases at V and 6 bases at J, with 19 bases between the two ends. There are 16 residues in the CDR3. The CDR3 protein is CATSGEDSRWTNEQFF. CDR3 DNA sequence: TGTGCCACCAGTGGAGAGGACTCCCGGTGGACCAATGAGCAGTTCTTC.

The chain links TRBV30 to TRBJ2-7; D is ambiguous. Trimming removed 0 bases from V and 3 bases from J, with 9 bases in between. The CDR3 consists of 13 residues. The germline V gene has CDR1 GTSNPN and CDR2 SVGIG (reference sequence). CDR3 DNA: TGTGCCTGGAGTGTAAGCAGGAACTACGAGCAGTACTTC. Its translation is CAWSVSRNYEQYF.

This clone showed up just once. The chain uses TRBV3-1 (or the pseudogene TRBV3-2) and TRBJ2-3; D not certain. The V end was cut by 5 bases, the J end by 2 bases, with 11 bases between. The CDR3 runs 14 residues. Germline lookup yields CDR1 LGHDT and CDR2 YNNKEL (reference sequence). The CDR3 DNA is TGTGCCAGCAGCGGGATGGGAACCACAGATACGCAGTATTTT. Its protein product is CASSGMGTTDTQYF.

The chain couples TRBV5-4 to TRBJ2-7; D remains unclear. The ends were cut back, 3 bases at V and 3 bases at J, with 4 bases in the middle. The germline gives CDR1 SGHNT, CDR2 YYREEE (reference sequence). This CDR3 has 11 residues. In nucleotides, the CDR3 is TGTGCCAGCAGCTACCGCTACGAGCAGTACTTC. This encodes CASSYRYEQYF.

The rearrangement uses TRBV6-2 or TRBV6-3 and TRBJ2-1, with D unclear. Germline V lookup: CDR1 MNHEY, CDR2 SVGEGT. The V and J ends lost 6 bases and 3 bases respectively, with 15 bases between them. CDR3 size: 15 residues. The CDR3 DNA is TGTGCCAGCAGCCCTCGGGCTGGGATCTACAATGAGCAGTTCTTC. It encodes CASSPRAGIYNEQFF.

This chain joins TRBV18 and TRBJ2-1, with D perhaps being TRBD1 or TRBD2 (5 bases each). The V gene's germline CDR1 is KGHSH and CDR2 LQKENI. The CDR3 covers 15 residues. The V end lost 6 bases, the J end lost 8 bases, and 20 bases lay between the germline ends. The CDR3 DNA is TGTGCCAGCTCGCCAAACCTCGGGGCGGGTGATGAGCAGTTCTTC. Protein product: CASSPNLGAGDEQFF.

The chain uses TRBV12-1 and TRBJ2-1; the table's TRBD2 call for D was not verified on the DNA. TRBV12-1 is assigned pseudogene status. The CDR3 spans 13 residues. CDR3 nucleotides: TGTGCCAGCAGCCCGAAGAGTTATAATGAGCAGTTCTTC. Its protein is CASSPKSYNEQFF.

The chain is built from TRBV28 and TRBJ1-5; weak D call: TRBD1 (5 bases). Germline V gives CDR1 MDHEN, CDR2 SYDVKM. V lost 5 bases and J lost 3, with 14 bases in between. The CDR3 loop spans 15 amino acids. In DNA form, the CDR3 reads TGTGCCAGCAGTCCAATCCAGGGTTACAATCAGCCCCAGCATTTT. This translates into CASSPIQGYNQPQHF.

The CDR3 loop reads CAARRTENTEAFF. The DNA of the CDR3 is TGTGCCGCAAGACGGACTGAGAACACTGAAGCTTTCTTT. This sequence joins TRBV30 and TRBJ1-1; D not certain. V dropped 8 bases and J dropped 1 base, with 14 bases sitting between them. The CDR3 runs to 13 residues. Per germline, CDR1 GTSNPN and CDR2 SVGIG (reference sequence).

The genes are TRBV2 and TRBJ2-2, with a tentative D call TRBD2 (5 bases). V lost 6 bases to trimming and J lost 6 bases, with 14 bases between them. The CDR3 length is 14 residues. In germline, CDR1 is SNHLY, CDR2 FYNNEI. CDR3 sequence: CASSPRALAGELFF. CDR3 nucleotide sequence: TGTGCCAGCAGCCCCCGGGCACTAGCCGGGGAGCTGTTTTTT.

J is TRBJ2-7 and V is TRBV12-3 or TRBV12-4; D is perhaps TRBD2 (5 bases). The germline V and J ends were trimmed by 3 bases and 6 bases, with 12 bases remaining between them. The CDR3 consists of 13 residues. The CDR3 loop is CASSFPGSSEQYF. As DNA, the CDR3 is TGTGCCAGCAGTTTCCCGGGGTCCAGCGAGCAGTACTTC.

This clone showed up just once. The genes are TRBV28 and TRBJ2-3; 13 nucleotides match TRBD2. J gave up 3 bases and V 5 bases, and 8 bases lay outside the gene matches. The germline CDR1 and CDR2 sequences are MDHEN and SYDVKM. This CDR3 region has 17 residues. The CDR3 nucleotides read TGTGCCAGCAGTACCCGACTAGCGGGAGGAGTGACAGATACGCAGTATTTT. This encodes CASSTRLAGGVTDTQYF.